This T cell receptor beta chain was identified during a study of cytomegalovirus exposure and HLA in healthy donors. General study results and limits: An Asian-associated ancestry cluster reportedly showed fewer N-insertions than the approximately 630-donor mean in a later analysis. A later analysis found that most CMV-associated TCR beta chains appeared HLA-restricted.

This CDR3 spans 14 amino acids. V was trimmed by 0 bases and J by 3 bases, leaving 9 bases between them. Per germline, CDR1 SGHTS and CDR2 YDEGEE. The PCR contained 60 Vbeta and 13 Jbeta primers. TCRdb keeps only in-frame clones here, not all; method: immunoSEQ multiplex PCR. Among 150,000 or so clones, 70% to 80% were seen once, and the ten largest hold approximately 2.1%. On this clone: Its antigen remains unknown.

The specimen sequenced was PBMCs. The receptor was isolated from a man younger than 40 in good health and CMV-seronegative. This rearrangement joins TRBV5-8 to TRBJ1-2; D is ambiguous. In nucleotides, the CDR3 is TGTGCCAGCAGCTTGGCCGCGGGCTACTATGGCTACACCTTC. Protein sequence: CASSLAAGYYGYTF.